A single sample is the source of the 26 T cell receptor beta chains below, sequenced in a study of blood T cell repertoires in COVID-19. Profiling relied on immunoSEQ multiplex PCR, and the TCRdb table lists in-frame clones only, not all of them. The sample carries some 250,000 clones, approximately 82% recorded once. Sequenced material: peripheral blood. The receptors derive from an elderly man with acute or convalescent COVID-19.

The chain has TRBV27 and TRBJ2-5, with TRBD2 identical over 12 bases. Germline assignment: CDR1 MNHEY and CDR2 SMNVEV (reference sequence). The CDR3 covers 15 residues. Germline trimming cut 7 bases from V and 3 bases from J; bases unmatched to any gene: 6. The CDR3 DNA sequence: TGTGCCAGCATGGAGTGGACTAGCGGGAAAGAGACCCAGTACTTC. Encoded protein: CASMEWTSGKETQYF.

V gene TRBV28 combines with J gene TRBJ1-5, with D possibly TRBD1 on 6 matching bases. Germline CDR1 MDHEN, CDR2 SYDVKM. CDR3 length equals 16 residues. Trimming left V 4 bases short and J 4 bases short, with 17 bases between. The CDR3 spells CASSSAGGALNQPQHF. DNA for the CDR3: TGTGCCAGCAGTTCGGCTGGGGGCGCGTTAAATCAGCCCCAGCATTTT.

This clone is a singleton in its sample. V is TRBV7-8 and J is TRBJ1-6, with 7 nucleotides matching TRBD1. With V trimmed by 3 bases and J by 6 bases, 2 bases remained unmatched. This CDR3 is 14 amino acids long. CDR1 is SGHVS, CDR2 FQNEAQ, per germline. This CDR3 is CASSLYRGNSPLHF. The CDR3 DNA follows: TGTGCCAGCAGCTTGTACAGGGGTAATTCACCCCTCCACTTT.

This chain uses TRBV1 with TRBJ2-5; the table's D call TRBD2 went unverified against the DNA. TRBV1 corresponds to a pseudogene. The CDR3 extends over 13 amino acids. As DNA, the CDR3 is TGCACCAGCAGCACCCCGAGGGCAGAGACCCAGTACTTC. It translates to CTSSTPRAETQYF.

This clone was observed once. Here the CDR3 reads CASSGQSLGDTEAFF. The DNA for the CDR3 is TGTGCCAGCAGCGGACAGAGCCTTGGCGACACTGAAGCTTTCTTT. This chain uses TRBV2 with TRBJ1-1; maybe TRBD1 (6 bases). The V and J ends lost 6 bases and 3 bases respectively, with 17 bases between them. The CDR3 sequence is 15 residues long. The V gene's germline CDR1 is SNHLY and CDR2 FYNNEI.

This chain uses TRBV19 with TRBJ2-5; 9 positions agree with TRBD2. V lost 9 bases, J lost 7 bases, and 24 bases stayed unmatched. The CDR3 length is 18 residues. Germline V CDR1 and CDR2: LNHDA, SQIVND (reference sequence). The CDR3 DNA is TGTGCCAGCTCCCTTCAGACTAGCGGAACCGGTCGGGGGGGGACCCAGTACTTC. Translated, it gives CASSLQTSGTGRGGTQYF.

This clone was seen just once. CDR3 residues: CATSRGGLTTNEKLFF. The CDR3 DNA reads TGTGCCACCAGCAGAGGTGGACTTACAACTAATGAAAAACTGTTTTTT. The gene calls are TRBV15 and TRBJ1-4; D is ambiguous. Trimming removed 1 base at V and 0 bases at J, with 9 bases between. CDR1 and CDR2 from the germline V gene are LNHNV and YYDKDF (reference sequence). This CDR3 spans 16 amino acids.

V gene TRBV19 combines with J gene TRBJ2-7; 7 bases agree with TRBD1. Germline V gene data show CDR1 as LNHDA and CDR2 as SQIVND (reference sequence). Losses at the gene ends were 4 bases for V and 5 bases for J; bases not matched to a gene: 8. The CDR3 runs 14 residues. As DNA, the CDR3 is TGTGCCAGTAGTACCCTGACAGGGCTCGACGAGCAGTACTTC. As protein: CASSTLTGLDEQYF.

V usage is TRBV28 and J usage is TRBJ2-3; weak D call: TRBD2 (5 bases). The germline V gene has CDR1 MDHEN and CDR2 SYDVKM. Trimming stripped 1 base from V and 6 bases from J, with 20 bases between. The CDR3 has 17 residues. The CDR3 spells CASSLSASLGQSDTQYF. CDR3 in DNA: TGTGCCAGCAGTTTATCGGCTAGCCTAGGGCAGAGTGATACGCAGTATTTT. Together with reference TRBV28 and TRBJ2-3, the CDR3 gives the full variable domain: DVKVTQSSRYLVKRTGEKVFLECVQDMDHENMFWYRQDPGLGLRLIYFSYDVKMKEKGDIPEGYSVSREKKERFSLILESASTNQTSMYLCASSLSASLGQSDTQYFGPGTRLTVL.

The chain recombines TRBV5-1 with TRBJ2-1; the D gene is possibly TRBD2 (7 bases). The CDR3 has 15 residues. Germline V CDR1 and CDR2: SGHRS, YFSETQ. V lost 0 bases to trimming and J lost 7 bases, with 14 bases between them. CDR3 protein: CASSLGRGAPNEQFF. The CDR3, as DNA: TGCGCCAGCAGCTTGGGACGGGGGGCGCCTAATGAGCAGTTCTTC.

In nucleotides, the CDR3 is TGTGCCAGCAGTGAAGAGACACAAAGCAATCAGCCCCAGCATTTT. Translated, it gives CASSEETQSNQPQHF. The rearrangement joins TRBV6-1 to TRBJ1-5; no definite D call. Germline V CDR1 and CDR2: MNHNS, SASEGT. This CDR3 is 15 amino acids long. The V end was cut by 1 base, the J end by 1 base, with 8 bases between.

This clone was seen just once. The chain joins TRBV6-5 to TRBJ2-7, with D possibly TRBD1 on 6 matching bases. Deletions cut 10 bases from V and 7 bases from J, with 26 bases between. Germline V gene lookup returns CDR1 MNHEY and CDR2 SVGAGI. The CDR3 extends over 15 amino acids. The CDR3 nucleotides are TGTGCCACCAGCCCCTCGACGACAGGTCTTCGAGAGCAGTACTTC. This translates into CATSPSTTGLREQYF.

The chain links TRBV27 to TRBJ2-7; D gene unclear. Germline loops: CDR1 MNHEY, CDR2 SMNVEV (reference sequence). CDR3 size: 11 residues. V gave up 6 bases and J gave up 7 bases, with 10 bases separating them. Here the CDR3 DNA reads TGTGCCAGCAGCCGAGGTGGGGAGCAGTACTTC. This translates into CASSRGGEQYF.

The rearrangement joins TRBV29-1 to TRBJ1-4, with D uncertain. Germline V CDR1 and CDR2: SQVTM, ANQGSEA. The CDR3 has 12 residues. V lost 2 bases and J lost 10, with 11 bases in between. The CDR3 region is CSVESLEGKLFF. The CDR3 DNA is TGCAGCGTTGAATCCTTGGAGGGAAAACTGTTTTTT.

This rearrangement joins TRBV15 to TRBJ2-7; maybe TRBD2 (6 bases). The CDR3 is 13 amino acids. V was shortened by 0 bases and J by 5 bases, with 8 bases between the two germline ends. CDR1 is LNHNV, CDR2 YYDKDF, per germline (reference sequence). CDR3 amino acids: CATSRDRLDEQYF. CDR3 DNA: TGTGCCACCAGCAGAGATCGACTAGACGAGCAGTACTTC.

The chain is built from TRBV5-4 and TRBJ2-6; TRBD2 matches at 10 bases. This CDR3 spans 19 amino acids. After removal of 0 bases from V and 1 base from J, the junction contained 7 bases not matched to a gene. Germline values: CDR1 SGHNT, CDR2 YYREEE (reference sequence). The CDR3 DNA sequence: TGTGCCAGCAGCTTGGATAGCGGGAGGTACAATTCTGGGGCCAACGTCCTGACTTTC. Residues: CASSLDSGRYNSGANVLTF.

The chain uses TRBV7-2 and TRBJ2-2; 10 bases match TRBD2. Germline CDR1 SGHTA, CDR2 FQGNSA. After removal of 4 bases from V and 6 bases from J, the junction contained 5 bases not matched to a gene. CDR3 length: 15 residues. CDR3 protein: CASSSTSGVAGELFF. In DNA form, the CDR3 reads TGTGCCAGCAGCTCTACTAGCGGGGTAGCCGGGGAGCTGTTTTTT. The whole variable domain, remainder taken from reference TRBV7-2 and TRBJ2-2, is GAGVSQSPSNKVTEKGKDVELRCDPISGHTALYWYRQSLGQGLEFLIYFQGNSAPDKSGLPSDRFSAERTGGSVSTLTIQRTQQEDSAVYLCASSSTSGVAGELFFGEGSRLTVL.

The chain joins TRBV27 to TRBJ1-5; D gene ambiguous. Germline CDR1 and CDR2: MNHEY and SMNVEV (reference sequence). The ends were cut back, 6 bases at V and 7 bases at J, with 10 bases in the middle. The CDR3 is made up of 12 amino acids. DNA of the CDR3: TGTGCCAGCAGCCGCGGCGGCCAGCCCCAGCATTTT. This translates into CASSRGGQPQHF.

The rearrangement links TRBV19 to TRBJ1-6; D ambiguous. This CDR3 has 14 amino acids. Germline CDR1 is LNHDA and CDR2 is SQIVND (reference sequence). V lost 5 bases, J lost 8 bases, and 13 bases lay in between. In DNA, the CDR3 is TGTGCCAGTAGTGAGCGGAGTGGTGATTCACCCCTCCACTTT. Protein product: CASSERSGDSPLHF.

V gene TRBV30 combines with J gene TRBJ2-2; 8 bases are shared with TRBD2. This CDR3 comprises 14 residues. Germline assignment: CDR1 GTSNPN and CDR2 SVGIG (reference sequence). V was clipped by 6 bases and J by 4 bases; unmatched bases: 7. The CDR3 spells CACRTSRGTGELFF. CDR3 sequence (DNA): TGTGCCTGCCGGACTAGCCGAGGCACCGGGGAGCTGTTTTTT.

This chain joins TRBV29-1 and TRBJ2-5; D is possibly TRBD1 (5 bases). Trimming removed 4 bases at V and 5 bases at J, with 14 bases between. Germline V lookup: CDR1 SQVTM, CDR2 ANQGSEA. The CDR3 extends over 13 amino acids. The CDR3 DNA follows: TGCAGCGTTGGGATCGGCAGGGCTGAGACCCAGTACTTC. Translation gives CSVGIGRAETQYF.

The J gene is TRBJ2-7, the V gene TRBV28, with no clear D. The V end lost 6 bases, the J end lost 5 bases, and 17 bases lay between the germline ends. The CDR3 totals 14 residues. CDR1 and CDR2 (germline): MDHEN, SYDVKM. The CDR3 sequence: CASSRPPGRNEQYF. Here the CDR3 DNA reads TGTGCCAGCAGCCGTCCCCCAGGCCGGAACGAGCAGTACTTC.

The chain uses TRBV19 and TRBJ1-5; D remains ambiguous. The CDR3 totals 14 residues. Germline CDR1 is LNHDA and CDR2 is SQIVND (reference sequence). The V gene lost 5 bases and the J gene lost 5 bases, with 13 bases spanning the gap. The CDR3 DNA sequence: TGTGCCAGTAGTGTTGGTAGCTGGGATCAGCCCCAGCATTTT. Protein sequence: CASSVGSWDQPQHF.

V usage is TRBV5-1 and J usage is TRBJ1-6, with 7 positions matching TRBD1. CDR1 and CDR2 (germline): SGHRS, YFSETQ. The J segment lost 8 bases and the V segment lost 5 bases, leaving 13 bases of the junction unmatched. The CDR3 is 16 residues long. The CDR3 protein is CASRSPRQGKHSPLHF. The CDR3 nucleotides read TGCGCCAGCAGATCCCCCAGACAGGGAAAGCATTCACCCCTCCACTTT.

The gene calls are TRBV10-3 and TRBJ2-2; D gene unclear. The CDR3 runs 13 residues. The germline V and J ends were trimmed by 10 bases and 2 bases, with 11 bases remaining between them. The germline gives CDR1 ENHRY, CDR2 SYGVKD. This CDR3 reads CATEKTNTGELFF. CDR3 bases: TGTGCCACCGAGAAGACTAACACCGGGGAGCTGTTTTTT.

Comment on this clone: The sample holds other DNA sequences that translate to the same CDR3. The chain has TRBV27 and TRBJ1-5, with D possibly being TRBD1 (6 bases). Between the trimmed V and J ends, which lost 6 bases and 0 bases, there was a span of 12 bases. From germline, CDR1 is MNHEY and CDR2 SMNVEV (reference sequence). The CDR3 totals 15 residues. The CDR3 loop reads CASRAGVLSNQPQHF. For the CDR3, the DNA is TGTGCCAGCAGAGCAGGGGTGCTTAGCAATCAGCCCCAGCATTTT.